One sample yielded the 29 T cell receptor beta chains listed below, sequenced in a study of shared clonotypes between healthy human individuals. Terminally differentiated effector memory CD45RA+ cells were excluded from the naive CD8 cells, which were CD45RO-negative and positively selected for CCR7. Assay used: immunoSEQ multiplex PCR; TCRdb lists only in-frame clones, some missing. The data hold 550,000 to 600,000 clones, with 95% to 98% observed a single time. Sequences were obtained from naive CD8+ T cells sorted from blood. These receptor sequences come from a man younger than 40 in good health.

This chain uses TRBV7-2 with TRBJ2-7; the D gene is possibly TRBD2 (5 bases). V lost 2 bases and J lost 6, with 11 bases in between. The length of the CDR3 is 13 residues. The germline gives CDR1 SGHTA, CDR2 FQGNSA. The CDR3 loop reads CASSLWTATEQYF. In nucleotides, the CDR3 is TGTGCCAGCAGCTTATGGACTGCCACCGAGCAGTACTTC.

The chain is built from TRBV19 and TRBJ2-1; 13 nucleotides match TRBD2. Losses at the gene ends were 8 bases for V and 3 bases for J; bases not matched to a gene: 16. Germline values: CDR1 LNHDA, CDR2 SQIVND (reference sequence). The CDR3 is 19 amino acids. For the CDR3, the DNA is TGTGCCAGTGCCCCTGGGGGCGGGACTAGCGGGACGCTCTACAATGAGCAGTTCTTC. It specifies CASAPGGGTSGTLYNEQFF. The entire variable domain, with the rest obtained from reference TRBV19 and TRBJ2-1, is as follows: DGGITQSPKYLFRKEGQNVTLSCEQNLNHDAMYWYRQDPGQGLRLIYYSQIVNDFQKGDIAEGYSVSREKKESFPLTVTSAQKNPTAFYLCASAPGGGTSGTLYNEQFFGPGTRLTVL.

This chain connects TRBV11-2 to TRBJ2-7; D is perhaps TRBD2 (5 bases). The germline gives CDR1 SGHAT, CDR2 FQNNGV. V was clipped by 3 bases and J by 2 bases, with 11 bases between them. This CDR3 region has 14 residues. The CDR3 protein is CASSFPGIPYEQYF. In nucleotides, the CDR3 is TGTGCCAGCAGCTTTCCGGGAATCCCCTACGAGCAGTACTTC.

The CDR3 loop reads CASSFSGGTDTQYF. The CDR3, as DNA: TGTGCCAGCAGTTTCTCGGGAGGCACAGATACGCAGTATTTT. The chain has TRBV28 and TRBJ2-3; perhaps TRBD2 as D (6 bases). V was shortened by 3 bases and J by 1 base, with 8 bases between the two germline ends. This CDR3 region has 14 residues. Germline assignment: CDR1 MDHEN and CDR2 SYDVKM.

The chain carries TRBV6-6 and TRBJ2-1, with 11 bases lining up with TRBD2. Germline-derived CDR1 and CDR2 are MNHNY and SVGAGI (reference sequence). The CDR3 extends over 15 amino acids. V dropped 2 bases and J dropped 8; count of bases not matched to a gene: 5. The CDR3 here is CASSYLGLAGDEQFF. Here the CDR3 DNA reads TGTGCCAGCAGTTACCTTGGACTAGCGGGCGATGAGCAGTTCTTC.

V gene TRBV11-3 combines with J gene TRBJ1-5, with D unclear. The CDR3 loop spans 13 amino acids. The V gene lost 4 bases and the J gene lost 0 bases, with 4 bases spanning the gap. Germline-derived CDR1 and CDR2 are SGHNT and YENEEA. CDR3: CASSSISNQPQHF. CDR3 in DNA: TGTGCCAGCAGCTCGATTAGCAATCAGCCCCAGCATTTT.

The chain carries TRBV7-9 and TRBJ1-1; D unresolved. Germline CDR1 reads SEHNR; CDR2 reads FQNEAQ (reference sequence). The V gene lost 3 bases and the J gene lost 5 bases, with 16 bases spanning the gap. This CDR3 has 15 residues. The CDR3 DNA sequence: TGTGCCAGCAGCTTTGATGCAGGCATGTCGACTGAAGCTTTCTTT. This gives the protein CASSFDAGMSTEAFF.

The chain links TRBV15 to TRBJ2-2; D is uncertain. Per the germline V gene, CDR1 is LNHNV and CDR2 is YYDKDF (reference sequence). V dropped 0 bases and J dropped 1 base, with 18 bases sitting between them. This CDR3 has 19 residues. The CDR3 coding sequence is TGTGCCACCAGCAGAGAGGGTCCGGAGCGTGGATGGAACACCGGGGAGCTGTTTTTT. Translated: CATSREGPERGWNTGELFF.

This clone was detected only once. This rearrangement joins TRBV6-1 to TRBJ1-3, with D uncertain. V was pared by 7 bases and J by 0 bases, with 10 bases between. Germline values: CDR1 MNHNS, CDR2 SASEGT. This CDR3 has 14 amino acids. The CDR3 DNA reads as TGTGCCAGCACCCCTGGGAACTCTGGAAACACCATATATTTT. This sequence encodes CASTPGNSGNTIYF.

This clone was detected only once. Other DNA sequences in this sample translate to the same CDR3. The chain uses TRBV27 and TRBJ2-7; D is uncertain. The CDR3 is 14 amino acids. Trimming took 0 bases from V and 2 from J, leaving 8 bases between them. Germline V gene sequence: CDR1 MNHEY, CDR2 SMNVEV (reference sequence). CDR3 bases: TGTGCCAGCAGTTTATCGGGCTCGACCTACGAGCAGTACTTC. It specifies CASSLSGSTYEQYF.

The V and J genes are TRBV4-3 and TRBJ2-1, with TRBD1 matching 8 bases. Trimming removed 3 bases from V and 3 bases from J; junction bases left unmatched: 1. The germline V gene encodes CDR1 LGHNA and CDR2 YSLEER. This CDR3 is built from 14 residues. The CDR3 spells CASSQGTGYNEQFF. In DNA, the CDR3 is TGCGCCAGCAGCCAGGGGACAGGCTACAATGAGCAGTTCTTC.

This clone came up once. The genes are TRBV25-1 and TRBJ1-2; 8 positions agree with TRBD1. CDR1 and CDR2 from the germline V gene are MGHDK and SYGVNS. V lost 1 base to trimming and J lost 6 bases; unmatched junction nucleotides: 10. The CDR3 loop spans 16 amino acids. CDR3 in amino acids: CASSELGTGGLDGYTF. The CDR3, as DNA: TGTGCCAGCAGTGAATTAGGCACAGGGGGTTTGGATGGCTACACCTTC.

The V call is TRBV4-1, the J call TRBJ1-1; perhaps TRBD1 as D (6 bases). CDR3 length: 14 amino acids. V was trimmed by 0 bases and J by 7 bases, leaving 12 bases between them. The germline gives CDR1 MGHRA, CDR2 YSYEKL. The CDR3, as DNA: TGCGCCAGCAGCCAAGATCGCGGGGGCTATGAAGCTTTCTTT. It encodes CASSQDRGGYEAFF.

This chain's CDR3 is CAWSRHANEQFF. CDR3 DNA sequence: TGTGCCTGGAGTAGACACGCTAATGAGCAGTTCTTC. The chain uses TRBV30 and TRBJ2-1; no clear D gene. V shed 2 bases and J shed 7 bases, with 9 bases lying between them. The germline gives CDR1 GTSNPN, CDR2 SVGIG (reference sequence). CDR3 size: 12 residues.

The chain recombines TRBV7-9 with TRBJ2-3; D might be TRBD1 or TRBD2, each matching 5 bases. The germline V gene encodes CDR1 SEHNR and CDR2 FQNEAQ (reference sequence). This CDR3 comprises 17 residues. V gave up 4 bases and J gave up 2 bases, with 19 bases separating them. This CDR3 reads CASSYSRDGEVTDTQYF. CDR3 nucleotides: TGTGCCAGCAGCTATAGCCGGGACGGCGAGGTCACAGATACGCAGTATTTT.

For this clone: The sample holds other DNA sequences that translate to the same CDR3. This chain joins TRBV9 and TRBJ2-3; tentative D call: TRBD2 (5 bases). The germline gives CDR1 SGDLS, CDR2 YYNGEE. V lost 2 bases and J 1 base, leaving 11 bases between the germline ends. This CDR3 region has 15 residues. Here the CDR3 DNA reads TGTGCCAGCAGCGTGGTAAGCGGAGGCACAGATACGCAGTATTTT. Protein product: CASSVVSGGTDTQYF.

The CDR3 protein is CASSYGALDYGYTF. The CDR3 DNA reads TGTGCCAGCAGTTACGGGGCATTAGACTATGGCTACACCTTC. The chain carries TRBV6-5 and TRBJ1-2; the D gene is possibly TRBD1 (5 bases). Germline CDR1 MNHEY, CDR2 SVGAGI. The CDR3 contains 14 residues. V lost 2 bases and J 3 bases, leaving 10 bases between the germline ends.

J is TRBJ2-5 and V is TRBV5-4; D ambiguous. The CDR3 loop spans 13 amino acids. With 4 bases removed from V and 2 bases from J, the gap between germline ends came to 9 bases. The germline V gene has CDR1 SGHNT and CDR2 YYREEE (reference sequence). The CDR3 spells CASSTTLQETQYF. The CDR3 nucleotides read TGTGCCAGCAGCACGACACTACAAGAGACCCAGTACTTC. Filled out from reference TRBV5-4 and TRBJ2-5, the complete variable domain reads ETGVTQSPTHLIKTRGQQVTLRCSSQSGHNTVSWYQQALGQGPQFIFQYYREEENGRGNFPPRFSGLQFPNYSSELNVNALELDDSALYLCASSTTLQETQYFGPGTRLLVL.

V and J are TRBV13 and TRBJ2-1, with TRBD2 as a possible D gene (5 bases). The V end was cut by 5 bases, the J end by 0 bases, with 11 bases between. The CDR3 has 15 amino acids. Germline CDR1 reads PRHDT; CDR2 reads FYEKMQ (reference sequence). The CDR3 sequence is CASSPRLSSYNEQFF. For the CDR3, the DNA is TGTGCCAGCAGCCCTAGACTATCCTCCTACAATGAGCAGTTCTTC.

The chain uses TRBV14 and TRBJ2-1; perhaps TRBD2 as D (6 bases). V shed 6 bases and J shed 8 bases, with 23 bases lying between them. This CDR3 is 16 amino acids long. Germline V gene sequence: CDR1 SGHDN, CDR2 FVKESK. This chain's CDR3 is CASSPIRELGHHEQFF. The CDR3, as DNA: TGTGCCAGCAGTCCAATCCGGGAGCTAGGCCACCATGAGCAGTTCTTC.

This chain uses TRBV5-1 with TRBJ2-1, with TRBD2 matching over 10 bases. There are 17 residues in the CDR3. CDR1 is SGHRS, CDR2 YFSETQ, per germline. Trimming at V came to 3 bases and at J to 0 bases, leaving 6 bases not matched to a gene. CDR3 amino acids: CASSYSSGGSSYNEQFF. In DNA form, the CDR3 reads TGCGCCAGCAGCTACTCTAGCGGGGGAAGCTCCTACAATGAGCAGTTCTTC.

The chain is built from TRBV11-2 and TRBJ2-7, with 7 nucleotides matching TRBD1. From germline, CDR1 is SGHAT and CDR2 FQNNGV. The CDR3 sequence is 15 residues long. V was pared by 5 bases and J by 2 bases, with 9 bases of the junction left unmatched. CDR3: CASSPRDSITYEQYF. CDR3 in DNA: TGTGCCAGCAGCCCCCGGGACAGCATTACCTACGAGCAGTACTTC. Filled out from reference TRBV11-2 and TRBJ2-7, the complete variable domain reads EAGVAQSPRYKIIEKRQSVAFWCNPISGHATLYWYQQILGQGPKLLIQFQNNGVVDDSQLPKDRFSAERLKGVDSTLKIQPAKLEDSAVYLCASSPRDSITYEQYFGPGTRLTVT.

The chain is built from TRBV6-6 and TRBJ1-1; D is unresolved. CDR3 length: 15 amino acids. Between the trimmed V and J ends, which lost 4 bases and 0 bases, there was a span of 12 bases. Looked up from germline, CDR1 is MNHNY and CDR2 is SVGAGI (reference sequence). CDR3 in amino acids: CASSWGMAMNTEAFF. CDR3 nucleotides: TGTGCCAGCAGTTGGGGTATGGCCATGAACACTGAAGCTTTCTTT.

The chain employs TRBV6-5 and TRBJ2-1, with TRBD2 as a possible D gene (5 bases). V gave up 0 bases and J gave up 7 bases, with 10 bases separating them. The CDR3 length is 14 residues. CDR1 is MNHEY and CDR2 is SVGAGI in the germline V gene. CDR3 sequence (DNA): TGTGCCAGCAGTTACTCGGGAGTGGGTAATGAGCAGTTCTTC. Translation: CASSYSGVGNEQFF.

This rearrangement joins TRBV10-3 to TRBJ1-3; D unclear. Trimming removed 4 bases at V and 0 bases at J, with 7 bases between. Germline CDR1 reads ENHRY; CDR2 reads SYGVKD. The CDR3 sequence is 14 residues long. The CDR3 sequence: CAISGTSSGNTIYF. CDR3 DNA: TGTGCCATCAGTGGCACTAGCTCTGGAAACACCATATATTTT.

The chain couples TRBV5-1 to TRBJ1-5; D remains ambiguous. The CDR3 runs to 13 residues. V was shortened by 0 bases and J by 5 bases, with 6 bases between the two germline ends. Germline V gives CDR1 SGHRS, CDR2 YFSETQ. The CDR3 DNA is TGCGCCAGCAGCTTGGGGGCGGATCAGCCCCAGCATTTT. Translating gives CASSLGADQPQHF.

V and J are TRBV2 and TRBJ2-7; weak D call: TRBD1 (6 bases). This CDR3 is 12 amino acids long. The V and J ends lost 9 bases and 3 bases respectively, with 12 bases between them. CDR1 SNHLY and CDR2 FYNNEI come from the germline V gene. CDR3 amino acids: CASWDNNYEQYF. CDR3 coding DNA: TGTGCCAGTTGGGACAACAACTACGAGCAGTACTTC.

The chain is built from TRBV5-1 and TRBJ1-4, with 10 positions matching TRBD1. V dropped 4 bases and J dropped 7; count of bases not matched to a gene: 7. The CDR3 sequence is 15 residues long. Germline CDR1 SGHRS, CDR2 YFSETQ. The CDR3 coding sequence is TGCGCCAGCAGCGCGCTCGGGACAGGGGTTGAAAAACTGTTTTTT. Its translation: CASSALGTGVEKLFF.

The CDR3 protein is CASSQYSGATDTQYF. The CDR3, as DNA: TGTGCCAGCAGCCAATACAGCGGAGCCACAGATACGCAGTATTTT. The chain is built from TRBV4-2 and TRBJ2-3; TRBD2 is a possible D gene (5 bases). The V end was cut by 2 bases, the J end by 2 bases, with 11 bases between. CDR1 is LGHNA and CDR2 is YNFKEQ in the germline V gene. The CDR3 sequence is 15 residues long.